This is a list of T cell receptor beta chains from one sample in a study of T cell responses to AZD1222 COVID-19 vaccine. Data came from immunoSEQ multiplex PCR; TCRdb stores just in-frame clones and leaves some out. The data show some 71,000 clones, roughly nine tenths seen once. The sample was peripheral blood, taken 28 days after the second AZD1222 dose. All receptors derive from an adult who received the AZD1222 COVID-19 vaccine. Each CDR3 is given with its conserved first and last residue. The D gene is left open where the match is weak. The listing skips clone size in some rows; elsewhere it reads once, few, many or a size class.

J gene | V gene | D gene | clone size | CDR3 DNA | CDR3 protein
TRBJ2-3 | TRBV2 | - | - | TGTGCCAGCAGCGTTGCGACAGATACGCAGTATTTT | CASSVATDTQYF
TRBJ2-1 | TRBV7-9 | - | - | TGTGCCAGCAGCCCCCTGGAGCGGAATGAGCAGTTCTTC | CASSPLERNEQFF
TRBJ2-5 | TRBV5-8 | - | - | TGTGCCAGCAGCTTGATGTGGGTACAAGAGACCCAGTACTTC | CASSLMWVQETQYF
TRBJ1-5 | TRBV19 | - | once | TGTGCCAGTACATATCGTCGTGGGGACAGCAATCAGCCCCAGCATTTT | CASTYRRGDSNQPQHF
TRBJ1-2 | TRBV5-8 | - | - | TGTGCCAGCAGCTTGGGCCCTTATGGCTACACCTTC | CASSLGPYGYTF
TRBJ1-4 | TRBV5-1 | - | once | TGCGCCAGCAATCAAGGGGGTCCTAATGAAAAACTGTTTTTT | CASNQGGPNEKLFF
TRBJ1-4 | TRBV7-2 | - | - | TGTGCCAGCAGCCCAGGGACCAGAAATGAAAAACTGTTTTTT | CASSPGTRNEKLFF
TRBJ2-7 | TRBV27 | - | - | TGTGCCAGCCGACGGGGACGGGTGTATGAAGAGCAGTACTTC | CASRRGRVYEEQYF
TRBJ2-7 | TRBV28 | TRBD2 | - | TGTGCCAGCAGCTTCCACCTAGCGGGACTGACCTACGAGCAGTACTTC | CASSFHLAGLTYEQYF
TRBJ2-3 | TRBV11-2 | - | once | TGTGCCAGCAGCTTTTCCACAGATACGCAGTATTTT | CASSFSTDTQYF
TRBJ2-5 | TRBV18 | - | - | TGTGCCAGCTCACCAGATCTTTCTCTGAAAGAGACCCAGTACTTC | CASSPDLSLKETQYF
TRBJ2-5 | TRBV29-1 | - | - | TGCAGCGTTGGATTCCGGGCTGGCCAGTACTTC | CSVGFRAGQYF
TRBJ2-3 | TRBV11-3 | - | - | TGTGCCAGCAGCTTAGGATTTAACACAGATACGCAGTATTTT | CASSLGFNTDTQYF
TRBJ2-1 | TRBV7-2 | - | - | TGTGCCAGCAGCATCTATTACAATGAGCAGTTCTTC | CASSIYYNEQFF
TRBJ2-7 | TRBV10-3 | - | once | TGTGCCATCAGGAGGGACCCTGCGGACGAGCAGTACTTC | CAIRRDPADEQYF
TRBJ2-2 | TRBV28 | TRBD2 | - | TGTGCCAGCCCTCCGGGAGGACTAGCGGGCGCGAACACCGGGGAGCTGTTTTTT | CASPPGGLAGANTGELFF
TRBJ2-3 | TRBV14 | - | few | TGTGCCAGCAGCCAAGACTCCAGGCTCAGGAGCACAGATACGCAGTATTTT | CASSQDSRLRSTDTQYF
TRBJ2-3 | TRBV30 | - | - | TGTGCCTGGAGTGGGACCACAGATACGCAGTATTTT | CAWSGTTDTQYF
TRBJ2-2 | TRBV19 | - | few | TGTGCCAGTAGTATAGTAGCGGAACACACCGGGGAGCTGTTTTTT | CASSIVAEHTGELFF
TRBJ2-7 | TRBV7-2 | - | - | TGTGCCAGCAGCTTAGATAGGGGTCGGCAGTACTTC | CASSLDRGRQYF
TRBJ2-7 | TRBV6-6 | TRBD1 | - | TGTGCCAGCAGTTACGGGGTTCAGGGGGTCGAGCAGTACTTC | CASSYGVQGVEQYF
TRBJ2-2 | TRBV5-4 | - | - | TGTGCCAGCAGCCTAAGACAGGGAGGAACCGGGGAGCTGTTTTTT | CASSLRQGGTGELFF
TRBJ1-2 | TRBV5-1 | TRBD1 | - | TGCGCCAGCAGCTTGGAGACAGGGGATGGCTACACCTTC | CASSLETGDGYTF
TRBJ2-3 | TRBV5-1 | TRBD1 | - | TGCGCCAGCGGCGACGGGACAGGGGGCACAGATACGCAGTATTTT | CASGDGTGGTDTQYF
TRBJ1-2 | TRBV5-6 | TRBD1 | few | TGTGCCAGCAGCTCGATCCCGGGACAGGGTGGCTATGGCTACACCTTC | CASSSIPGQGGYGYTF
TRBJ1-2 | TRBV28 | - | - | TGTGCCAGCAGTTCACGGGGTCGAGGCTACACCTTC | CASSSRGRGYTF
TRBJ2-6 | TRBV28 | - | - | TGTGCCAGCAGTTCTTACACCTCTGGGGCCAACGTCCTGACTTTC | CASSSYTSGANVLTF
TRBJ1-2 | TRBV9 | TRBD1 | - | TGTGCCAGCAGCTCTAGGGGGACAGGGGTTAACGGCTACACCTTC | CASSSRGTGVNGYTF
TRBJ1-5 | TRBV2 | - | - | TGTGCCAGCAGTTTGGCAGGGAATCAGCCCCAGCATTTT | CASSLAGNQPQHF
TRBJ1-2 | TRBV3-1/TRBV3-2 | - | - | TGTGCCAGCAGCCAAAGTGGGATGGGCTATGGCTACACCTTC | CASSQSGMGYGYTF
TRBJ2-7 | TRBV30 | - | - | TGTGCCTGGAGCCAAATCGGGGCCGAGCAGTACTTC | CAWSQIGAEQYF
TRBJ1-2 | TRBV28 | - | - | TGTGCCAGCAGTTTCGGCGGAGCTAACTATGGCTACACCTTC | CASSFGGANYGYTF
TRBJ1-5 | TRBV24-1 | - | once | TGTGCCTCCCCGGGGCCCCAGCATTTT | CASPGPQHF
TRBJ1-1 | TRBV6-5 | - | once | TGTGCCAGCACCCTCAGGGCGGACAGGAACACTGAAGCTTTCTTT | CASTLRADRNTEAFF
TRBJ2-1 | TRBV20-1 | TRBD2 | - | TGCAGTGCTAGTGGAGGGAGGGCCGAAGCGCGTGAGGAGCAGTTCTTC | CSASGGRAEAREEQFF
TRBJ2-7 | TRBV27 | TRBD2 | - | TGTGCCAGCAGGAAGACTAGCGGGCCCTACGAGCAGTACTTC | CASRKTSGPYEQYF
TRBJ1-4 | TRBV29-1 | - | - | TGCAGCGTTGAAGATTGGGGAATGGGGCTGTTTTTT | CSVEDWGMGLFF
TRBJ2-5 | TRBV5-4 | - | - | TGTGCCAGCAGCCTCATCGGGACTCCCCAAGAGACCCAGTACTTC | CASSLIGTPQETQYF
TRBJ2-4 | TRBV5-1 | - | once | TGCGCCAGCAGCTTGGAGGACATTCAGTACTTC | CASSLEDIQYF
TRBJ1-5 | TRBV7-9 | - | once | TGTGCCAGCAGCCAAGGGGGGGATCGGCAGCCCCAGCATTTT | CASSQGGDRQPQHF
TRBJ2-7 | TRBV6-5 | - | - | TGTGCCAGCAGTTCGGATTACGAGCAGTACTTC | CASSSDYEQYF
TRBJ1-3 | TRBV10-3 | - | - | TGTGCCATCAGTGAGTTAGGGGGAGCGGAATACACCATATATTTT | CAISELGGAEYTIYF
TRBJ2-3 | TRBV11-3 | - | - | TGTGCCAGCAGCTTCCTCACAGATACGCAGTATTTT | CASSFLTDTQYF
TRBJ2-7 | TRBV5-1 | TRBD2 | - | TGCGCCAGCAGCTTGAAACTAGCGGGAGCCCACGAGCAGTACTTC | CASSLKLAGAHEQYF
TRBJ2-7 | TRBV7-8 | TRBD1 | - | TGTGCCAGCAGCGAACTCCGGGACAGGCCAACCTACGAGCAGTACTTC | CASSELRDRPTYEQYF
TRBJ1-3 | TRBV4-3 | - | - | TGCGCCAGCAGCCACCCGGGGAGAAGCTCTGGAAACACCATATATTTT | CASSHPGRSSGNTIYF
TRBJ2-2 | TRBV11-2 | - | - | TGTGCCAGCAGCTGGACAGTGAACACCGGGGAGCTGTTTTTT | CASSWTVNTGELFF
TRBJ2-5 | TRBV21-1 | - | - | TGTGCCAGCAGCAGAGTGAGGGGACTAGTGTCCGGTAAGGAGACCCAGTACTTC | CASSRVRGLVSGKETQYF